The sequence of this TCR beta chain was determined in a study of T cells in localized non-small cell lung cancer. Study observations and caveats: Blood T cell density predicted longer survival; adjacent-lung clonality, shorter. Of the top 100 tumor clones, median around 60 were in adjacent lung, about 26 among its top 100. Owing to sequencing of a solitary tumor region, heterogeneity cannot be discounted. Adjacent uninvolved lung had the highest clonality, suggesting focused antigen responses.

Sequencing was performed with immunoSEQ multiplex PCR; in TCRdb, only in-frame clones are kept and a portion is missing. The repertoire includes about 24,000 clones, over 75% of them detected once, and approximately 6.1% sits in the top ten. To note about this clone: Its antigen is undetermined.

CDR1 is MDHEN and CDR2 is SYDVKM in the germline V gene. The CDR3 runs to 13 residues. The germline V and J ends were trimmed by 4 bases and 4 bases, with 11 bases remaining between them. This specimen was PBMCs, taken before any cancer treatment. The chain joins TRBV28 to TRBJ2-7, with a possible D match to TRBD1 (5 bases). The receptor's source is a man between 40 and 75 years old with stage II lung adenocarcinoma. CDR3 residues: CASSSQDHYEQYF. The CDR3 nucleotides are TGTGCCAGCAGTTCACAGGACCATTACGAGCAGTACTTC.